The 17 T cell receptor beta chains presented below share a single source sample, sequenced in a study of human T cells and chemical hapten exposure. TCRdb fed the RACE reads into MiXCR, producing one record per CDR3 protein. Among about 260,000 distinct CDR3 sequences listed, 7% to 10% were seen once. Time point defined: pre-sensitization, week 0. Treatment denoted: therapeutic diphenylcyclopropenone sensitization with weekly scalp DPC. This specimen consisted of whole blood, obtained in connection with sensitization to the hapten diphenylcyclopropenone (DPC). The receptor set was obtained from a middle-aged woman with alopecia areata. Some clones in this sample may be carry-over from other donors' samples.

This clonotype was recorded at least ten times. CDR3 sequence reads: CASSPGAGDTSNQPQHF. DNA for the CDR3: TGTGCCAGCAGCCCTGGTGCGGGGGACACAAGCAATCAGCCCCAGCATTTT. The genes are TRBV5-5 and TRBJ1-5; TRBD1 is a possible D gene (6 bases). Germline V CDR1 and CDR2: SGHKS, YYEKEE (reference sequence). This CDR3 comprises 17 residues. The ends were cut back, 4 bases at V and 1 base at J, with 18 bases in the middle.

The chain carries TRBV12-3 or TRBV12-4 and TRBJ2-1, with D perhaps TRBD2 (6 bases). This CDR3 spans 14 amino acids. Trimming shortened V by 7 bases and J by 6 bases, and 16 bases separated the two germline ends. CDR3 coding DNA: TGTGCCAGCACAGGCGGGACCCTCGGCAATGAGCAGTTCTTC. It specifies CASTGGTLGNEQFF.

This clonotype occurred a few times. This chain connects TRBV6-1 to TRBJ2-1, with D possibly matching TRBD2 (5 bases). CDR1 and CDR2 (germline): MNHNS, SASEGT. V was cut by 4 bases and J by 9 bases, with 22 bases left in between. The CDR3 is 16 residues long. CDR3 DNA sequence: TGTGCCAGCAGTGGCCGTCGACTATCATACGTAGGTGAGCAGTTCTTC. It yields the protein CASSGRRLSYVGEQFF.

V is TRBV5-1 and J is TRBJ2-3; 12 nucleotides agree with TRBD2. The V gene end was trimmed by 4 bases and the J gene end by 5 bases; junction bases not matched to a gene: 5. The CDR3 extends over 15 amino acids. CDR1 and CDR2 (germline): SGHRS, YFSETQ. In DNA form, the CDR3 reads TGCGCCAGCAGCCTACTAGCGGGAGGTGGAGATACGCAGTATTTT. This sequence encodes CASSLLAGGGDTQYF.

This clonotype turned up a few times. The rearrangement joins TRBV28 to TRBJ1-1; 12 bases map to TRBD1. V lost 4 bases, J lost 8 bases, and 8 bases stayed unmatched. The CDR3 consists of 15 residues. Germline V CDR1 and CDR2: MDHEN, SYDVKM. This CDR3 is CASSYPPGTGGEAFF. The DNA for the CDR3 is TGTGCCAGCAGTTATCCTCCCGGGACAGGGGGCGAAGCTTTCTTT.

This clonotype was observed a handful of times. The V call is TRBV5-1, the J call TRBJ2-5; 7 positions agree with TRBD2. The germline V gene encodes CDR1 SGHRS and CDR2 YFSETQ. This CDR3 region has 14 residues. The J segment lost 4 bases and the V segment lost 4 bases, leaving 7 bases of the junction unmatched. The CDR3, as DNA: TGCGCCAGCAGCCCTGGGGCGGGAGTAGAGACCCAGTACTTC. The encoded protein is CASSPGAGVETQYF.

This clonotype occurred a few times. The rearrangement joins TRBV28 to TRBJ2-1; D possibly corresponds to TRBD1 (6 bases). CDR1 and CDR2 (germline): MDHEN, SYDVKM. V dropped 6 bases and J dropped 4 bases, with 16 bases sitting between them. This CDR3 region has 15 residues. The CDR3 spells CASRTTGGGYNEQFF. The CDR3 DNA reads TGTGCCAGCAGAACGACAGGCGGCGGGTACAATGAGCAGTTCTTC.

The genes are TRBV7-2 and TRBJ2-6, with unresolved D. The CDR3 sequence is 16 residues long. From germline, CDR1 is SGHTA and CDR2 FQGNSA. Trimming removed 5 bases at V and 0 bases at J, with 11 bases between. The CDR3 reads CASSGRRPSGANVLTF. In nucleotides, the CDR3 is TGTGCCAGCAGCGGACGTCGTCCCTCTGGGGCCAACGTCCTGACTTTC. Combining the CDR3 with reference TRBV7-2 and TRBJ2-6 gives the whole variable domain GAGVSQSPSNKVTEKGKDVELRCDPISGHTALYWYRQSLGQGLEFLIYFQGNSAPDKSGLPSDRFSAERTGGSVSTLTIQRTQQEDSAVYLCASSGRRPSGANVLTFGAGSRLTVL.

The chain joins TRBV24-1 to TRBJ2-1; 9 bases match TRBD1. Germline CDR1 KGHDR, CDR2 SFDVKD. The CDR3 has 15 amino acids. Losses at the gene ends were 9 bases for V and 9 bases for J; bases not matched to a gene: 14. The CDR3 region is CATCPTGTGSFEQFF. The CDR3 nucleotides read TGTGCCACCTGTCCGACCGGGACAGGGTCGTTTGAGCAGTTCTTC.

The chain is built from TRBV3-1 and TRBJ2-7; D is unresolved. Germline values: CDR1 LGHDT, CDR2 YNNKEL (reference sequence). The ends were cut back, 0 bases at V and 4 bases at J, with 10 bases in the middle. The CDR3 length is 14 residues. CDR3 residues: CASSQEIPGYEQYF. In DNA form, the CDR3 reads TGTGCCAGCAGCCAAGAAATCCCAGGATACGAGCAGTACTTC.

This clonotype was seen a few times. The rearrangement links TRBV4-2 to TRBJ2-2; 11 bases fit TRBD2. The CDR3 runs to 16 residues. After removal of 0 bases from V and 6 bases from J, the junction contained 3 bases not matched to a gene. CDR1 and CDR2 (germline): LGHNA, YNFKEQ. The chain's CDR3 is CASSQDTSGRPGELFF. CDR3 DNA sequence: TGTGCCAGCAGCCAAGATACTAGCGGGAGACCCGGGGAGCTGTTTTTT.

This clonotype was counted at least ten times. The CDR3 here is CASSQETRGVADTQYF. The CDR3 DNA reads TGCGCCAGCAGCCAAGAGACCAGGGGCGTAGCAGATACGCAGTATTTT. The gene calls are TRBV4-3 and TRBJ2-3; D perhaps matches TRBD1 (6 bases). Germline CDR1 LGHNA, CDR2 YSLEER. The CDR3 is 16 residues long. V was cut by 0 bases and J by 4 bases, with 14 bases left in between.

The chain carries TRBV4-3 and TRBJ2-3; TRBD2 might be the D (6 bases). The V end was cut by 0 bases, the J end by 4 bases, with 14 bases between. Germline V gene data show CDR1 as LGHNA and CDR2 as YSLEER. This CDR3 is 16 amino acids long. The CDR3 loop reads CASSQDHPGRPDTQYF. The CDR3 DNA sequence: TGCGCCAGCAGCCAAGATCACCCAGGGAGGCCAGATACGCAGTATTTT.

This clonotype occurred a few times. The junction departs from the called germline gene at one end, perhaps through a read error. The chain carries TRBV28 and TRBJ1-1; unclear D gene. The CDR3 covers 14 residues. Germline CDR1 is MDHEN and CDR2 is SYDVKM. The CDR3 DNA sequence: TGTGCCAGCAGTCCTCCGGACTGGAACACTCAAGCTTTCTTT. This gives the protein CASSPPDWNTQAFF.

This clonotype was seen many times. The chain employs TRBV29-1 and TRBJ2-2; D unresolved. Germline-derived CDR1 and CDR2 are SQVTM and ANQGSEA. Between the trimmed V and J ends, which lost 5 bases and 0 bases, there was a span of 10 bases. The CDR3 totals 14 residues. CDR3 DNA sequence: TGCAGCGTTCTAGGACGGGCGAACACCGGGGAGCTGTTTTTT. It encodes CSVLGRANTGELFF.

The chain recombines TRBV6-2 or TRBV6-3 with TRBJ2-5, with 8 bases fitting TRBD2. Trimming took 7 bases from V and 4 from J; bases not matched to a gene: 8. The germline gives CDR1 MNHEY, CDR2 SVGEGT. The CDR3 consists of 14 residues. This chain's CDR3 is CASTHVLAGETQYF. DNA for the CDR3: TGTGCCAGCACCCACGTGCTAGCGGGAGAGACCCAGTACTTC.

This clonotype was found a few times. The chain uses TRBV28 and TRBJ2-7; D is uncertain. Germline CDR1 and CDR2: MDHEN and SYDVKM. V was shortened by 4 bases and J by 3 bases, with 10 bases between the two germline ends. This CDR3 region has 13 residues. CDR3 nucleotides: TGTGCCAGCAGTTCAGGACCGAACTACGAGCAGTACTTC. This translates into CASSSGPNYEQYF.